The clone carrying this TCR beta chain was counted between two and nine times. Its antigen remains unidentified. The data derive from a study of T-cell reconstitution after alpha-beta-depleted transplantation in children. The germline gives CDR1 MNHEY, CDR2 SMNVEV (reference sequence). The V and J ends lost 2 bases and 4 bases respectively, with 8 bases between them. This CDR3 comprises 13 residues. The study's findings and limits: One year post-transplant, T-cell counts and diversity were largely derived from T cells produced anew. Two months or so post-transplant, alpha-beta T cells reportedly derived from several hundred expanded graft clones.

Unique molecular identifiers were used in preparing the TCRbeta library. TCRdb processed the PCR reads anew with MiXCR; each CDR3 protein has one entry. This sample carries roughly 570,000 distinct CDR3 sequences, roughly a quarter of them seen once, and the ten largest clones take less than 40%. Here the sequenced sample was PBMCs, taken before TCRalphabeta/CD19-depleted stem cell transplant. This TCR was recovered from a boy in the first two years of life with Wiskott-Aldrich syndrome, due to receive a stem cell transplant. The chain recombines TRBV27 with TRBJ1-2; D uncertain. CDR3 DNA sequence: TGTGCCAGCAGTTTAAACGGAGGCTATGGCTACACCTTC. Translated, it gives CASSLNGGYGYTF.